This TCR beta chain was sequenced in a study of cytomegalovirus exposure and HLA in healthy donors. In the study overall: A previous analysis identified 100 million to 120 million unique TCR beta sequences derived from 180 million or so T cells.

Notes on this clone: What it binds is not known.

Findings and limits, study-wide: The majority of TCR sequences were rare, yet some public TCRs appeared in many donors.

Both 60 Vbeta primers and 13 Jbeta primers went into the PCR. Clones were read by immunoSEQ multiplex PCR, and TCRdb kept only the in-frame ones, dropping some. The repertoire has hundreds of thousands of clones, over 65% of them found once; the top ten carry roughly 2.5%. The TCR originated in a woman aged 55-75 years in good health and CMV-seropositive. Sequenced: PBMCs.

CDR3 sequence: CASSRVAGATDTQYF. In nucleotides, the CDR3 is TGCGCCAGCAGCCGTGTAGCGGGTGCCACAGATACGCAGTATTTT. The rearrangement links TRBV5-1 to TRBJ2-3, with 7 positions matching TRBD2. After removal of 4 bases from V and 2 bases from J, the junction contained 7 bases not matched to a gene. The CDR3 runs 15 residues. In germline, CDR1 is SGHRS, CDR2 YFSETQ.